This TCR beta chain was recovered during a study of vaccination effects on CD4 cells after COVID-19. Study-wide results and caveats: In the late period after vaccination, infection- and vaccine-induced clones contracted markedly.

Sequenced by immunoSEQ multiplex PCR; TCRdb stores in-frame clones only, minus some. The repertoire has tens of thousands of clones, roughly 70% of them found once; the top ten carry 26%. Germline CDR1 GTSNPN, CDR2 SVGIG (reference sequence). V lost 0 bases to trimming and J lost 3 bases; unmatched junction nucleotides: 3. The CDR3 totals 15 residues. As concerns this clone: Its specificity is not known.

Before any sequencing was done, the ViraFEST assay used viral peptide pools to expand antigen-specific CD4+ T cells. Upon completion of roughly ten days in culture, CD4+ T cells were isolated. Vaccinated participants had no history of SARS-CoV-2 infection and tested negative for nucleocapsid antibodies. IL-2 medium was substituted for half the medium on days 3 and 7. The material was CD4+ T cells from PBMCs cultured with HCoV-OC43 spike peptides, obtained before COVID-19 vaccination. Described subset: HCoV-OC43 spike overlapping peptide pool stimulation. This receptor was taken from a human donor who received a COVID-19 vaccine. The chain uses TRBV30 and TRBJ2-1; 9 positions match TRBD2. The CDR3 DNA follows: TGTGCCTGGAGTGTACGGACTAGCGACTACAATGAGCAGTTCTTC. Its translation: CAWSVRTSDYNEQFF.